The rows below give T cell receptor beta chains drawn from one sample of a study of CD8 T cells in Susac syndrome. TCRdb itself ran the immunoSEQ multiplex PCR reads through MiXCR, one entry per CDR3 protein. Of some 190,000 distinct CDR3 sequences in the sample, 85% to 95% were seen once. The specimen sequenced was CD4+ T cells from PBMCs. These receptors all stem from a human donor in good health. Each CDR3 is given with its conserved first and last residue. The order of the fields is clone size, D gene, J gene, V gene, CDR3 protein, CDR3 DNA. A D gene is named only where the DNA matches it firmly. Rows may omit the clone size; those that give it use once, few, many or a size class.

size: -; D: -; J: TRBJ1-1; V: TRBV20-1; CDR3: CSARDLGRPNTEAFF; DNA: TGCAGTGCTAGAGATCTCGGGAGACCTAACACTGAAGCTTTCTTT
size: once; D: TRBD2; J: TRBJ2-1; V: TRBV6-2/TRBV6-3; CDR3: CASSLYSGSYRVSYNEQFF; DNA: TGTGCCAGCAGCCTGTATAGCGGGAGTTACCGTGTCTCCTACAATGAGCAGTTCTTC
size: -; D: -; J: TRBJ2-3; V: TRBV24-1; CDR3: CATSDLRRPGDTQFF; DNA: TGTGCCACCAGTGATTTGCGACGGCCTGGGGATACGCAGTTTTTT
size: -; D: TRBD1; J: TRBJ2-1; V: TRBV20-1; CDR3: CSARALRGPGNEQFF; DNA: TGCAGTGCTAGGGCGCTCAGGGGGCCAGGCAATGAGCAGTTCTTC
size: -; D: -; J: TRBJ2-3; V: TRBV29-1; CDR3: CSVVRTDTQYF; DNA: TGCAGCGTTGTAAGGACAGATACGCAGTATTTT
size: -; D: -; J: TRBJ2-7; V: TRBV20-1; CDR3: CSAYWSEQYF; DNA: TGCAGTGCTTACTGGTCCGAGCAGTACTTC
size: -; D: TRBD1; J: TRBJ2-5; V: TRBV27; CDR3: CASRAAGQGVTQYF; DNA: TGTGCCAGCAGGGCTGCGGGACAGGGGGTGACCCAGTACTTC
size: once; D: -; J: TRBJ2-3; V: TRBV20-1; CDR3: CSARDWREGTDTQYF; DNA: TGCAGTGCTAGAGATTGGAGGGAGGGCACAGATACGCAGTATTTT
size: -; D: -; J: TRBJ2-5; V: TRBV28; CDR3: CASRPTLAVETQYF; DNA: TGTGCCAGCAGACCCACTCTAGCAGTGGAGACCCAGTACTTC
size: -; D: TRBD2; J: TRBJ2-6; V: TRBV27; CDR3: CASSFDRGDSGANVLTF; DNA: TGTGCCAGCAGTTTCGATCGGGGGGACTCTGGGGCCAACGTCCTGACTTTC
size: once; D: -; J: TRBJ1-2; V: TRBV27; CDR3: CASSFPGGRGYTF; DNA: TGTGCCAGCAGTTTCCCGGGGGGCAGAGGCTACACCTTC
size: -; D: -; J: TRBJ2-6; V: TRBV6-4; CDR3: CASSEQEGANVLTF; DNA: TGTGCCAGCAGTGAGCAGGAGGGGGCCAACGTCCTGACTTTC
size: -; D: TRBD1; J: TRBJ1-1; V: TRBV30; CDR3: CAWRFTGVTEAFF; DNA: TGTGCCTGGAGATTCACAGGGGTTACTGAAGCTTTCTTT
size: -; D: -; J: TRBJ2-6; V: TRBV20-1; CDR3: CSARRGSSGANVLTF; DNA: TGCAGTGCTAGAAGGGGCAGCTCTGGGGCCAACGTCCTGACTTTC
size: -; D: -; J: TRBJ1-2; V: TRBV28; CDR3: CAAQGRGDYGYTF; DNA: TGTGCCGCTCAGGGACGGGGGGACTATGGCTACACCTTC
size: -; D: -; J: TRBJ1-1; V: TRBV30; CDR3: CAWSARTGTEAFF; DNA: TGTGCCTGGAGTGCCCGGACGGGCACTGAAGCTTTCTTT
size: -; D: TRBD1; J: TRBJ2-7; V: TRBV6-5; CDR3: CASSSGTGEYEQYF; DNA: TGTGCCAGCAGTAGCGGGACAGGGGAATACGAGCAGTACTTC
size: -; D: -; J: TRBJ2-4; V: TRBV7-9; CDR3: CASSLESGIQYF; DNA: TGTGCCAGCAGCTTAGAATCTGGGATTCAGTACTTC
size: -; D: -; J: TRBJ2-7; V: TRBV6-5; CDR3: CASSDFRGGYEQYF; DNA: TGTGCCAGCAGTGATTTCAGGGGCGGCTACGAGCAGTACTTC
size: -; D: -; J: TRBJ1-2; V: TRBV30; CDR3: CAWSVRPVLNYGYTF; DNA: TGTGCCTGGAGTGTGCGACCGGTCCTTAACTATGGCTACACCTTC
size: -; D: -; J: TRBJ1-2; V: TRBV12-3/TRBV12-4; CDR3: CASSFLPPGYTF; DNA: TGTGCCAGCAGTTTTCTTCCCCCCGGCTACACCTTC
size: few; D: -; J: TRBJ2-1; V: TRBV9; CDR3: CASSVLDEQFF; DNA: TGTGCCAGCAGCGTATTGGATGAGCAGTTCTTC